This TCR beta chain was captured by sequencing in a study of OX40 agonist ivuxolimab in advanced cancers. Study outcomes and limitations: The work left the antigen specificity of expanded peripheral T cells undetermined. At doses 0.1 to 3.0 mg/kg, CD4+ and CD8+ clones expanded.

The table came from immunoSEQ multiplex PCR; TCRdb's copy has only in-frame clones and leaves some out. The data hold fewer than 85,000 clones, with 65% to 90% observed a single time. This clone was counted a single time. Antigen unknown. The CDR3 runs 12 residues. CDR1 is GTSNPN and CDR2 is SVGIG in the germline V gene (reference sequence). The J segment lost 7 bases and the V segment lost 4 bases, leaving 6 bases of the junction unmatched. The rearrangement links TRBV30 to TRBJ1-2; 7 positions match TRBD1. The sample consisted of CD4+ or CD8+ T cells sorted from blood, taken in a trial of the OX40 agonist ivuxolimab. The receptor's source is an adult with an advanced solid tumor such as melanoma, head and neck, liver or kidney cancer. The CDR3 DNA is TGTGCCTGGATACAGGGGTTGAGTGGCTACACCTTC. The encoded protein is CAWIQGLSGYTF.